This T cell receptor beta chain was recovered during a study of CD8+ T cells in alopecia areata. Treatment here: oral pan-JAK inhibitor, 5-10 mg twice daily. Following RNA extraction, reverse transcription yielded cDNA that acted as the sequencing template. Assay used: immunoSEQ multiplex PCR; TCRdb lists only in-frame clones, some missing. The sample contains 270,000 or so clones, roughly 60% of which appear only once. Sequencing was performed on CD4+ T cells sorted from blood, taken at week 24, from a patient treated with tofacitinib. The receptor was derived from a human donor with alopecia areata.

Written as DNA, the CDR3 is TGTGCCTGGGGGTCGGGGAGTAGCAATCAGCCCCAGCATTTT. Protein: CAWGSGSSNQPQHF. The chain carries TRBV30 and TRBJ1-5; D uncertain. Trimming shortened V by 5 bases and J by 0 bases, and 11 bases separated the two germline ends. CDR3 size: 14 residues. Germline CDR1 is GTSNPN and CDR2 is SVGIG (reference sequence).